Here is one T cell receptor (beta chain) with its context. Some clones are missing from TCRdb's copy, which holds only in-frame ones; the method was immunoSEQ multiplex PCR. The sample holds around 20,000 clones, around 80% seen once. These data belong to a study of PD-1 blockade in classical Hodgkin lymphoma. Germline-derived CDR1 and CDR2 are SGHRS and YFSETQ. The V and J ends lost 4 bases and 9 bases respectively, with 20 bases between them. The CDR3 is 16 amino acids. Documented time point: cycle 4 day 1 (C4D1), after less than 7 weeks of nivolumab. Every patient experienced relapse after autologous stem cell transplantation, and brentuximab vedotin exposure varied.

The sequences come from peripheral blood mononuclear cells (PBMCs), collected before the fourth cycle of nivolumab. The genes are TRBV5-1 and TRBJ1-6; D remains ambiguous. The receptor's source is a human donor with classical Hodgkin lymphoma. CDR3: CASSTGDVPATSPLHF. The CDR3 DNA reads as TGCGCCAGCAGCACTGGTGACGTGCCGGCTACTTCACCCCTCCACTTT.